Listed here are 9 T cell receptor beta chains from one sample, sequenced in a study of regulatory T cells in long-lasting Graves disease (dated by TCRdb to the early 2020s). The meaning of the sample's time point label: persistent/refractory GD, antithyroid drugs over 5 years with positive TRAb. RNA was extracted from PBMCs in TRIzol for both TCR sequencing and RNA sequencing. The library was produced with multiplex PCR. Sequencing was carried out with an Illumina HiSeq 4000. TCR beta libraries were built with iRepertoire HTBI primers and Arm-PCR amplification of CDR3 regions. Clones were called with MiXCR by TCRdb after fastp trimmed the public reads at Q25, and only in-frame beta chains were retained. Under each unique CDR3 protein, matching rows form one entry showing the most common genes and DNA. The sample includes under 350,000 distinct CDR3 sequences, with 20% to 25% observed a single time. The top ten hold more than 50% of the sample.

The source material was peripheral blood mononuclear cells (PBMCs), sampled when the disease was refractory, from a patient treated with antithyroid drugs. The receptors stem from a female donor with Graves disease.

This clonotype was seen a few times. The rearrangement uses TRBV28 and TRBJ2-3; TRBD2 agrees at 12 bases. The V segment lost 6 bases and the J segment 3 bases; nucleotides outside the gene matches: 7. Per germline, CDR1 MDHEN and CDR2 SYDVKM. The CDR3 has 16 residues. The DNA for the CDR3 is TGTGCCAGCAGCCCCCGACTAGCGGGAGTTACAGATACGCAGTATTTT. Protein: CASSPRLAGVTDTQYF. Full variable domain (missing parts from reference TRBV28 and TRBJ2-3): DVKVTQSSRYLVKRTGEKVFLECVQDMDHENMFWYRQDPGLGLRLIYFSYDVKMKEKGDIPEGYSVSREKKERFSLILESASTNQTSMYLCASSPRLAGVTDTQYFGPGTRLTVL.

The chain links TRBV19 to TRBJ1-5, with D maybe TRBD1 (5 bases). Germline assignment: CDR1 LNHDA and CDR2 SQIVND (reference sequence). CDR3 size: 13 residues. The ends were cut back, 5 bases at V and 3 bases at J, with 8 bases in the middle. The CDR3 region is CASSWGTNQPQHF. For the CDR3, the DNA is TGTGCCAGTAGTTGGGGGACCAATCAGCCCCAGCATTTT. The entire variable domain, with the rest obtained from reference TRBV19 and TRBJ1-5, is as follows: DGGITQSPKYLFRKEGQNVTLSCEQNLNHDAMYWYRQDPGQGLRLIYYSQIVNDFQKGDIAEGYSVSREKKESFPLTVTSAQKNPTAFYLCASSWGTNQPQHFGDGTRLSIL.

The chain employs TRBV27 and TRBJ2-1; weak D call: TRBD2 (6 bases). The germline V gene encodes CDR1 MNHEY and CDR2 SMNVEV (reference sequence). Between the trimmed V and J ends, which lost 3 bases and 3 bases, there was a span of 9 bases. The CDR3 loop spans 14 amino acids. The DNA of the CDR3 is TGTGCCAGCAGTTTCAGGCGGGACTACAATGAGCAGTTCTTC. It is translated as CASSFRRDYNEQFF.

This clonotype was seen a handful of times. The rearrangement joins TRBV5-5 to TRBJ2-7; 9 bases align to TRBD2. V trimming: 5 bases; J trimming: 2 bases; junction bases outside the gene matches: 5. The germline V gene encodes CDR1 SGHKS and CDR2 YYEKEE (reference sequence). This CDR3 has 14 residues. The CDR3 DNA is TGTGCCAGCAGTTCGGGACTAGCTCCCTACGAGCAGTACTTC. Translating it yields CASSSGLAPYEQYF.

V and J are TRBV15 and TRBJ2-7; D gene uncertain. The V end was cut by 5 bases, the J end by 1 base, with 15 bases between. Looked up from germline, CDR1 is LNHNV and CDR2 is YYDKDF (reference sequence). The CDR3 consists of 15 residues. CDR3 residues: CATSSQSVSSYEQYF. The CDR3 coding sequence is TGTGCCACCAGCTCTCAAAGCGTGTCATCCTACGAGCAGTACTTC.

This clonotype was counted only a few times. This chain links TRBV18 with TRBJ2-7, with TRBD2 identical over 9 bases. The germline V gene encodes CDR1 KGHSH and CDR2 LQKENI. After removal of 3 bases from V and 4 bases from J, the junction contained 4 bases not matched to a gene. The CDR3 runs 14 residues. The CDR3 nucleotides read TGTGCCAGCTCACCGGGCGGGAGGGATTACGAGCAGTACTTC. Translated, it gives CASSPGGRDYEQYF.

This clonotype was counted at least ten times. The chain uses TRBV12-3 or TRBV12-4 and TRBJ2-2; D call uncertain. This CDR3 spans 13 amino acids. Trimming stripped 3 bases from V and 7 bases from J, with 9 bases between. CDR3 in DNA: TGTGCCAGCAGTTTGTTGGGGATCGGGGAGCTGTTTTTT. This translates into CASSLLGIGELFF.

The DNA for the CDR3 is TGTGCCATCAGTGAGTCGGGGGGTCAGCCCCAGCATTTT. Translating gives CAISESGGQPQHF. The chain has TRBV10-3 and TRBJ1-5, with a weak D call TRBD1 (5 bases). The CDR3 runs to 13 residues. Germline assignment: CDR1 ENHRY and CDR2 SYGVKD. V was clipped by 0 bases and J by 6 bases, with 6 bases between them.

This chain uses TRBV10-2 with TRBJ1-5, with 7 positions matching TRBD1. Per the germline V gene, CDR1 is WSHSY and CDR2 is SAAADI. The V gene end was trimmed by 11 bases and the J gene end by 3 bases; junction bases not matched to a gene: 7. CDR3 length: 13 residues. The CDR3 sequence: CASRQGDNQPQHF. CDR3 nucleotide sequence: TGCGCCTCAAGACAGGGTGACAATCAGCCCCAGCATTTT.